The next 9 T cell receptor beta chains were all read from a single sample in a study of cytomegalovirus exposure and HLA in healthy donors. In the PCR, 60 Vbeta and 13 Jbeta primers were used. Libraries were prepared by immunoSEQ multiplex PCR; TCRdb keeps only in-frame clonotypes and omits some of them. The repertoire holds 130,000 to 150,000 clones, with about four fifths as singletons. Input material: PBMCs. Source of these receptors: a young man in good health and CMV-seronegative.

The chain uses TRBV9 and TRBJ2-5, with TRBD2 as a possible D gene (6 bases). Germline-derived CDR1 and CDR2 are SGDLS and YYNGEE. CDR3 length: 16 amino acids. The germline V and J ends were trimmed by 4 bases and 5 bases, with 21 bases remaining between them. CDR3 bases: TGTGCCAGCAGCCCGGGGAAAAGACTAGTGGAGGAGACCCAGTACTTC. It is translated as CASSPGKRLVEETQYF.

The sample holds a few counts of this clone. The gene calls are TRBV5-1 and TRBJ1-1; D gene ambiguous. Trimming pared 5 bases from V and 4 bases from J, leaving 15 bases between. The CDR3 totals 14 residues. CDR1 is SGHRS and CDR2 is YFSETQ in the germline V gene. This CDR3 reads CASRVEVTSTEAFF. CDR3 coding DNA: TGCGCCAGCAGAGTGGAGGTGACCAGCACTGAAGCTTTCTTT.

The rearrangement joins TRBV27 to TRBJ1-1, with TRBD1 matching over 9 bases. The trim removed 6 bases at V and 7 bases at J, leaving 15 bases unmatched. Germline values: CDR1 MNHEY, CDR2 SMNVEV (reference sequence). The length of the CDR3 is 16 residues. This chain's CDR3 is CASRLARTGVGLEAFF. Written as DNA, the CDR3 is TGTGCCAGCAGGCTTGCCCGGACAGGGGTGGGCCTTGAAGCTTTCTTT.

This chain uses TRBV6-5 with TRBJ1-5; 8 nucleotides align to TRBD1. CDR1 is MNHEY and CDR2 is SVGAGI in the germline V gene. V lost 6 bases, J lost 0 bases, and 4 bases stayed unmatched. This CDR3 is 15 amino acids long. The CDR3 is CASRQGVYSNQPQHF. The CDR3 DNA reads TGTGCCAGCAGACAGGGGGTTTATAGCAATCAGCCCCAGCATTTT.

The chain is built from TRBV5-1 and TRBJ1-2, with a possible D match to TRBD1 (5 bases). The CDR3 covers 15 residues. Deletions cut 0 bases from V and 6 bases from J, with 15 bases between. Germline V gene sequence: CDR1 SGHRS, CDR2 YFSETQ. The CDR3 sequence: CASSLEGRQSDGYTF. The CDR3, as DNA: TGCGCCAGCAGCTTGGAGGGCAGACAGTCGGATGGCTACACCTTC.

This chain joins TRBV5-6 and TRBJ2-7; D is ambiguous. CDR3 length equals 15 residues. Germline V gene sequence: CDR1 SGHDT, CDR2 YYEEEE. V lost 0 bases and J lost 0, with 10 bases in between. The CDR3 nucleotides are TGTGCCAGCAGCTTGGCCGTCTCCCTCTCCTACGAGCAGTACTTC. It translates to CASSLAVSLSYEQYF.

The chain combines TRBV13 with TRBJ1-2; 7 bases fit TRBD1. This CDR3 contains 17 residues. V gave up 5 bases and J gave up 1 base; unmatched junction bases: 13. Germline V gene sequence: CDR1 PRHDT, CDR2 FYEKMQ (reference sequence). The CDR3 loop reads CASSARGQVTFNYGYTF. As DNA, the CDR3 is TGTGCCAGCAGCGCGCGAGGACAGGTCACCTTTAACTATGGCTACACCTTC.

CDR3 coding DNA: TGTGCCAGCAGCTCCAACCGGGGAGATACGCAGTATTTT. The encoded protein is CASSSNRGDTQYF. The V gene is TRBV7-8, the J gene TRBJ2-3, with a weak D call TRBD2 (5 bases). The ends were cut back, 4 bases at V and 5 bases at J, with 10 bases in the middle. The CDR3 has 13 residues. The germline gives CDR1 SGHVS, CDR2 FQNEAQ.

V gene TRBV28 combines with J gene TRBJ2-3, with D uncertain. Germline values: CDR1 MDHEN, CDR2 SYDVKM. There are 13 residues in the CDR3. The V end lost 6 bases, the J end lost 4 bases, and 11 bases lay between the germline ends. The CDR3 sequence is CASSLLAADTQYF. The CDR3 DNA reads TGTGCCAGCAGCCTCCTTGCAGCAGATACGCAGTATTTT.